Following are 18 T cell receptor beta chains from one sample sequenced in a study of blood T cell repertoires in COVID-19. Profiled with immunoSEQ multiplex PCR; TCRdb holds only in-frame clones, not every one. The sample has approximately 140,000 clones; 70% to 90% are singletons. The specimen was peripheral blood. Every receptor here comes from a woman aged 55-69 years with COVID-19, enrolled during active disease.

For the CDR3, the DNA is TGCAGTGCTAGTACCACGAGGTATGGCTACACCTTC. As protein: CSASTTRYGYTF. The chain has TRBV20-1 and TRBJ1-2; no firm D call. Trimming removed 3 bases at V and 5 bases at J, with 10 bases between. CDR3 size: 12 residues. The germline gives CDR1 DFQATT, CDR2 SNEGSKA (reference sequence).

This clone occurred a few times. The CDR3 reads CAWSAPPQVPIQYF. In nucleotides, the CDR3 is TGTGCCTGGAGTGCCCCGCCACAGGTACCCATTCAGTACTTC. The rearrangement uses TRBV30 and TRBJ2-4; a weak D match, TRBD1 (5 bases). The CDR3 length is 14 residues. V dropped 1 base and J dropped 9 bases, with 16 bases sitting between them. Germline V CDR1 and CDR2: GTSNPN, SVGIG (reference sequence). Complete variable domain (other parts from reference TRBV30 and TRBJ2-4): SQTIHQWPATLVQPVGSPLSLECTVEGTSNPNLYWYRQAAGRGLQLLFYSVGIGQISSEVPQNLSASRPQDRQFILSSKKLLLSDSGFYLCAWSAPPQVPIQYFGAGTRLSVL.

V usage is TRBV19 and J usage is TRBJ2-3, with 7 bases aligning to TRBD2. The CDR3 spans 14 residues. Unmatched junction bases numbered 3, after V lost 5 bases and J lost 1 base. The V gene's germline CDR1 is LNHDA and CDR2 SQIVND (reference sequence). This CDR3 is CASSGGGGTDTQYF. In nucleotides, the CDR3 is TGTGCCAGTAGTGGGGGAGGGGGCACAGATACGCAGTATTTT.

This clone was seen repeatedly, ten times or more. The chain uses TRBV2 and TRBJ1-1, with D possibly TRBD1 on 5 matching bases. The CDR3 consists of 13 residues. The germline V gene encodes CDR1 SNHLY and CDR2 FYNNEI. V was shortened by 8 bases and J by 0 bases, with 10 bases between the two germline ends. The CDR3 DNA is TGTGCCAGCGCGACAGAGTTGAACACTGAAGCTTTCTTT. This gives the protein CASATELNTEAFF.

The chain combines TRBV15 with TRBJ1-5; 9 bases map to TRBD1. Germline V CDR1 and CDR2: LNHNV, YYDKDF (reference sequence). The V gene end was trimmed by 1 base and the J gene end by 4 bases; junction bases not matched to a gene: 2. The CDR3 is 15 amino acids. The CDR3: CATSRGGTGNQPQHF. For the CDR3, the DNA is TGTGCCACCAGCAGAGGAGGGACAGGGAATCAGCCCCAGCATTTT.

V gene TRBV3-1 (or the pseudogene TRBV3-2) combines with J gene TRBJ2-2; 7 nucleotides line up with TRBD1. Trimming took 0 bases from V and 3 from J; bases not matched to a gene: 7. Germline CDR1 and CDR2: LGHDT and YNNKEL (reference sequence). The CDR3 consists of 17 residues. CDR3 loop: CASSQDKRQGYTGELFF. The CDR3 nucleotides are TGTGCCAGCAGCCAAGATAAGAGACAGGGATACACCGGGGAGCTGTTTTTT.

The chain has TRBV6-1 and TRBJ2-3, with 8 bases aligning to TRBD2. V lost 3 bases and J lost 3; bases outside the gene matches: 5. Germline V gene sequence: CDR1 MNHNS, CDR2 SASEGT. The CDR3 is made up of 15 amino acids. CDR3 sequence (DNA): TGTGCCAGCAGTGAGTCGAGCGGGGGAACAGATACGCAGTATTTT. Encoded protein: CASSESSGGTDTQYF.

The J gene is TRBJ2-7, the V gene TRBV11-2; TRBD1 matches 7 bases. The CDR3 spans 13 residues. CDR1 and CDR2 from the germline V gene are SGHAT and FQNNGV. Trimming took 4 bases from V and 4 from J; bases not matched to a gene: 4. The CDR3 reads CASSSGTVYEQYF. In DNA form, the CDR3 reads TGTGCCAGCAGCTCCGGGACAGTTTACGAGCAGTACTTC.

This chain connects TRBV7-3 to TRBJ2-5; 7 nucleotides match TRBD2. The germline gives CDR1 SGHTA, CDR2 FQGTGA. Trimming removed 2 bases from V and 1 base from J; junction bases left unmatched: 4. The CDR3 runs to 15 residues. DNA for the CDR3: TGTGCCAGCAGCTTATTCGGGGGGACCCAAGAGACCCAGTACTTC. This gives the protein CASSLFGGTQETQYF. Looking up the rest from reference TRBV7-3 and TRBJ2-5 gives the full variable domain: GAGVSQTPSNKVTEKGKYVELRCDPISGHTALYWYRQSLGQGPEFLIYFQGTGAADDSGLPNDRFFAVRPEGSVSTLKIQRTERGDSAVYLCASSLFGGTQETQYFGPGTRLLVL.

This sequence joins TRBV7-9 and TRBJ2-3, with D possibly TRBD1 on 6 matching bases. V lost 7 bases to trimming and J lost 0 bases, with 17 bases between them. The CDR3 length is 16 residues. Germline CDR1 reads SEHNR; CDR2 reads FQNEAQ (reference sequence). The CDR3 region has the DNA TGTGCCAGCATACGACAGACAGGACGAAGCACAGATACGCAGTATTTT. Translated: CASIRQTGRSTDTQYF.

This clone was seen only once. This sequence joins TRBV19 and TRBJ2-7; maybe TRBD1 (5 bases). With 3 bases removed from V and 8 bases from J, the gap between germline ends came to 14 bases. The CDR3 is 13 residues long. Germline-derived CDR1 and CDR2 are LNHDA and SQIVND (reference sequence). The DNA of the CDR3 is TGTGCCAGTAGTATCGGCTGGGGCGAAAAGCAGTACTTC. Translating it yields CASSIGWGEKQYF.

The chain has TRBV15 and TRBJ2-5; 7 bases agree with TRBD1. Losses at the gene ends were 0 bases for V and 5 bases for J; bases not matched to a gene: 6. CDR1 LNHNV and CDR2 YYDKDF come from the germline V gene (reference sequence). The CDR3 runs 15 residues. The CDR3 spells CATSREKGGRETQYF. CDR3 in DNA: TGTGCCACCAGCAGAGAAAAAGGGGGCCGGGAGACCCAGTACTTC.

The table lists this clone with a few counts. The CDR3 here is CASSSQGTAYEQYF. The DNA of the CDR3 is TGCGCCAGCAGCTCGCAAGGGACAGCCTACGAGCAGTACTTC. The chain employs TRBV5-1 and TRBJ2-7; 7 bases are shared with TRBD1. This CDR3 region has 14 residues. The J segment lost 2 bases and the V segment lost 3 bases, leaving 5 bases of the junction unmatched. CDR1 SGHRS and CDR2 YFSETQ come from the germline V gene.

This clone was recorded a few times. The genes are TRBV7-9 and TRBJ1-2, with D possibly being TRBD1 (6 bases). Per germline, CDR1 SEHNR and CDR2 FQNEAQ (reference sequence). The CDR3 extends over 15 amino acids. The ends were cut back, 1 base at V and 4 bases at J, with 13 bases in the middle. CDR3 DNA: TGTGCCAGCAGCTTAGGTGGCGGGGGCGGCTATGGCTACACCTTC. Its protein product is CASSLGGGGGYGYTF.

This clone was counted once. The gene calls are TRBV5-1 and TRBJ2-4; the match to TRBD1 covers 7 bases. V lost 3 bases and J lost 14; bases outside the gene matches: 5. CDR1 and CDR2 from the germline V gene are SGHRS and YFSETQ. The CDR3 is made up of 11 amino acids. The chain's CDR3 is CASSSGQEKYF. CDR3 DNA sequence: TGCGCCAGCAGCTCCGGACAGGAAAAGTACTTC. Drawing the rest from reference TRBV5-1 and TRBJ2-4, the complete variable domain is KAGVTQTPRYLIKTRGQQVTLSCSPISGHRSVSWYQQTPGQGLQFLFEYFSETQRNKGNFPGRFSGRQFSNSRSEMNVSTLELGDSALYLCASSSGQEKYFGAGTRLSVL.

This clone was picked up a small number of times. Other nucleotide sequences from this sample produce the same CDR3. The chain joins TRBV19 to TRBJ1-5, with TRBD1 matching over 9 bases. The J segment lost 5 bases and the V segment lost 3 bases, leaving 2 bases of the junction unmatched. The germline CDR1 and CDR2 sequences are LNHDA and SQIVND (reference sequence). The CDR3 covers 14 residues. The CDR3 reads CASSMGQGDQPQHF. The CDR3 DNA is TGTGCCAGTAGTATGGGACAGGGCGATCAGCCCCAGCATTTT.

This chain links TRBV4-2 with TRBJ2-7; D gene uncertain. The CDR3 extends over 16 amino acids. V dropped 0 bases and J dropped 0 bases, with 12 bases sitting between them. The germline V gene encodes CDR1 LGHNA and CDR2 YNFKEQ. DNA for the CDR3: TGTGCCAGCAGCCAAGATCCAGGTTCCTCCTCCTACGAGCAGTACTTC. It codes for CASSQDPGSSSYEQYF.

The table lists this clone with a few counts. The CDR3 coding sequence is TGTGCCACCAGTGACCCGACAGGGGCGAACACTGAAGCTTTCTTT. Translation: CATSDPTGANTEAFF. The chain uses TRBV24-1 and TRBJ1-1; 8 bases agree with TRBD1. The germline V gene has CDR1 KGHDR and CDR2 SFDVKD. V was clipped by 4 bases and J by 1 base; unmatched bases: 4. CDR3 length: 15 amino acids.